The 27 T cell receptor beta chains reported below all come from one sample, sequenced in a study of blood T cell repertoires in COVID-19. Measured with immunoSEQ multiplex PCR; TCRdb has only the in-frame clones, and not every one. The sample has around 79,000 clones, approximately 80% seen once. The source material was peripheral blood. These receptor sequences come from a woman between 55 and 75 years old with acute or convalescent COVID-19.

The V call is TRBV19, the J call TRBJ1-4; a possible D gene is TRBD1 (5 bases). The V end lost 4 bases, the J end lost 8 bases, and 14 bases lay between the germline ends. This CDR3 contains 14 residues. Germline V gene lookup returns CDR1 LNHDA and CDR2 SQIVND (reference sequence). The CDR3, as DNA: TGTGCCAGTAGTAACCAGGGCTCTCGAGAAAAACTGTTTTTT. It yields the protein CASSNQGSREKLFF.

Written as DNA, the CDR3 is TGTGCCAGCAGCCAAGAGGAGGGGAGTGCTGAAGCTTTCTTT. Residues: CASSQEEGSAEAFF. The genes are TRBV3-1 (or the pseudogene TRBV3-2) and TRBJ1-1; maybe TRBD1 (5 bases). The CDR3 covers 14 residues. With 0 bases removed from V and 6 bases from J, the gap between germline ends came to 11 bases. Germline loops: CDR1 LGHDT, CDR2 YNNKEL (reference sequence).

The CDR3 protein is CASSSQGNPDTQYF. The CDR3 coding sequence is TGTGCCAGCAGCTCCCAGGGGAATCCAGATACGCAGTATTTT. V gene TRBV5-4 combines with J gene TRBJ2-3; TRBD1 is a possible D gene (6 bases). This CDR3 has 14 amino acids. Germline CDR1 and CDR2: SGHNT and YYREEE (reference sequence). V lost 3 bases and J 4 bases, leaving 12 bases between the germline ends.

This chain joins TRBV2 and TRBJ2-7; no reliable D call. The CDR3 covers 11 residues. Germline CDR1 and CDR2: SNHLY and FYNNEI. Trimming removed 6 bases at V and 2 bases at J, with 5 bases between. This CDR3 reads CASSPTYEQYF. CDR3 sequence (DNA): TGTGCCAGCAGCCCTACCTACGAGCAGTACTTC.

A note on this clone: The same CDR3 also results from other DNA sequences found in this sample. This chain links TRBV19 with TRBJ1-5, with D unresolved. CDR3 length: 13 amino acids. Deletions cut 3 bases from V and 2 bases from J, with 5 bases between. Germline loops: CDR1 LNHDA, CDR2 SQIVND (reference sequence). The CDR3 DNA sequence: TGTGCCAGTAGTATCGAGCGCAATCAGCCCCAGCATTTT. This codes for CASSIERNQPQHF. Together with reference TRBV19 and TRBJ1-5, the CDR3 gives the full variable domain: DGGITQSPKYLFRKEGQNVTLSCEQNLNHDAMYWYRQDPGQGLRLIYYSQIVNDFQKGDIAEGYSVSREKKESFPLTVTSAQKNPTAFYLCASSIERNQPQHFGDGTRLSIL.

About this clone itself: The junction departs from the called germline gene at one end, perhaps through a read error. The gene calls are TRBV9 and TRBJ1-1; TRBD1 matches at 7 bases. Per the germline V gene, CDR1 is SGDLS and CDR2 is YYNGEE. This CDR3 contains 12 residues. The CDR3 sequence: CASSVSGQYPLF. The CDR3 nucleotides read TGTGCCAGCAGCGTATCGGGACAGTACCCCCTCTTT.

This chain connects TRBV5-4 to TRBJ2-6, with D possibly matching TRBD1 (5 bases). The CDR3 sequence is 16 residues long. Germline CDR1 reads SGHNT; CDR2 reads YYREEE (reference sequence). The V end was cut by 0 bases, the J end by 0 bases, with 7 bases between. The CDR3 loop is CASSLGGSSGANVLTF. Here the CDR3 DNA reads TGTGCCAGCAGCTTGGGGGGCTCCTCTGGGGCCAACGTCCTGACTTTC.

The chain combines TRBV19 with TRBJ1-5, with 11 bases aligning to TRBD1. This CDR3 is 14 amino acids long. V trimming: 6 bases; J trimming: 6 bases; junction bases outside the gene matches: 4. Per the germline V gene, CDR1 is LNHDA and CDR2 is SQIVND (reference sequence). DNA of the CDR3: TGTGCCAGTAGCTTGGACAGGGGGCGTCAGCCCCAGCATTTT. Protein: CASSLDRGRQPQHF. Full variable domain (remainder filled in from reference TRBV19 and TRBJ1-5): DGGITQSPKYLFRKEGQNVTLSCEQNLNHDAMYWYRQDPGQGLRLIYYSQIVNDFQKGDIAEGYSVSREKKESFPLTVTSAQKNPTAFYLCASSLDRGRQPQHFGDGTRLSIL.

The chain is built from TRBV18 and TRBJ1-2, with D hard to call. CDR3 length: 15 amino acids. Between the trimmed V and J ends, which lost 1 base and 7 bases, there was a span of 16 bases. The germline V gene encodes CDR1 KGHSH and CDR2 LQKENI. CDR3 region: CASSPQGEGMVGYTF. DNA of the CDR3: TGTGCCAGCTCACCACAGGGAGAGGGTATGGTTGGCTACACCTTC.

In nucleotides, the CDR3 is TGTGCCACCAGTGATTTGATTAGCGGGGGAGCCTCAGATACGCAGTATTTT. This translates into CATSDLISGGASDTQYF. The V call is TRBV24-1, the J call TRBJ2-3; 9 positions agree with TRBD2. Germline V gene data show CDR1 as KGHDR and CDR2 as SFDVKD. The CDR3 totals 17 residues. Trimming took 0 bases from V and 4 from J; bases not matched to a gene: 7.

The rearrangement uses TRBV5-4 and TRBJ2-6; D is undetermined. The CDR3 is 16 residues long. Germline V gene data show CDR1 as SGHNT and CDR2 as YYREEE (reference sequence). V lost 0 bases to trimming and J lost 4 bases, with 11 bases between them. CDR3 sequence reads: CASSLDSGAGANVLTF. The CDR3 DNA reads TGTGCCAGCAGCTTGGACTCGGGTGCCGGGGCCAACGTCCTGACTTTC.

This sequence joins TRBV19 and TRBJ1-1; D gene ambiguous. Per the germline V gene, CDR1 is LNHDA and CDR2 is SQIVND (reference sequence). The CDR3 is 14 amino acids. V was trimmed by 3 bases and J by 5 bases, leaving 13 bases between them. CDR3: CASSIFGRQTEAFF. The CDR3 DNA reads as TGTGCCAGTAGTATTTTTGGCAGACAAACTGAAGCTTTCTTT.

This chain links TRBV30 with TRBJ2-3; possible D gene TRBD2, 6 bases. The CDR3 spans 12 residues. Germline CDR1 and CDR2: GTSNPN and SVGIG (reference sequence). Between the trimmed V and J ends, which lost 7 bases and 4 bases, there was a span of 12 bases. CDR3 sequence: CAYAGRADTQYF. Here the CDR3 DNA reads TGTGCCTACGCGGGACGAGCAGATACGCAGTATTTT. Drawing the rest from reference TRBV30 and TRBJ2-3, the complete variable domain is SQTIHQWPATLVQPVGSPLSLECTVEGTSNPNLYWYRQAAGRGLQLLFYSVGIGQISSEVPQNLSASRPQDRQFILSSKKLLLSDSGFYLCAYAGRADTQYFGPGTRLTVL.

The gene calls are TRBV7-2 and TRBJ1-1; TRBD1 matches at 9 bases. Germline V gives CDR1 SGHTA, CDR2 FQGNSA. The V gene end was trimmed by 5 bases and the J gene end by 10 bases; junction bases not matched to a gene: 8. The CDR3 is 13 amino acids. The CDR3 region is CASSGYRGQRAFF. CDR3 DNA: TGTGCCAGCAGCGGATACAGGGGGCAAAGAGCTTTCTTT.

The chain is built from TRBV6-5 and TRBJ2-5; D may be TRBD2 (6 bases). The length of the CDR3 is 15 residues. The germline V gene encodes CDR1 MNHEY and CDR2 SVGAGI. Trimming shortened V by 0 bases and J by 2 bases, and 10 bases separated the two germline ends. CDR3 loop: CASSYSNRGQETQYF. The CDR3 region has the DNA TGTGCCAGCAGTTACTCGAATCGGGGGCAAGAGACCCAGTACTTC.

CDR3 protein: CASSVRSSGGGEQYF. The CDR3 DNA reads TGTGCCAGCAGCGTAAGGTCTAGCGGGGGAGGCGAGCAGTACTTC. The chain joins TRBV9 to TRBJ2-7; TRBD2 aligns across 10 bases. In germline, CDR1 is SGDLS, CDR2 YYNGEE. This CDR3 region has 15 residues. J gave up 6 bases and V 1 base, and 7 bases lay outside the gene matches. Combining the CDR3 with reference TRBV9 and TRBJ2-7 gives the whole variable domain DSGVTQTPKHLITATGQRVTLRCSPRSGDLSVYWYQQSLDQGLQFLIQYYNGEERAKGNILERFSAQQFPDLHSELNLSSLELGDSALYFCASSVRSSGGGEQYFGPGTRLTVT.

The chain couples TRBV7-3 to TRBJ2-7; D is undetermined. Per the germline V gene, CDR1 is SGHTA and CDR2 is FQGTGA. The V end lost 5 bases, the J end lost 0 bases, and 11 bases lay between the germline ends. The CDR3 has 14 amino acids. The CDR3 DNA follows: TGTGCCAGCAGCGCCCTCCCTAGCTCCTACGAGCAGTACTTC. Translating gives CASSALPSSYEQYF.

The rearrangement links TRBV6-1 to TRBJ1-5; tentative D call: TRBD1 (5 bases). V gave up 3 bases and J gave up 7 bases, with 13 bases separating them. Germline V gene lookup returns CDR1 MNHNS and CDR2 SASEGT. The CDR3 spans 14 residues. The CDR3 sequence: CASSDLTGGQPQHF. For the CDR3, the DNA is TGTGCCAGCAGTGACCTGACCGGGGGGCAGCCCCAGCATTTT.

The chain couples TRBV3-1 (or the pseudogene TRBV3-2) to TRBJ2-4; D not resolved. The CDR3 length is 17 residues. V was pared by 3 bases and J by 2 bases, with 17 bases between. Germline CDR1 and CDR2: LGHDT and YNNKEL (reference sequence). CDR3 DNA sequence: TGTGCCAGCAGCCATTATCGAGTTGCGATAACCAAAAACATTCAGTACTTC. Amino acids: CASSHYRVAITKNIQYF.

The V gene is TRBV9, the J gene TRBJ2-2; 9 positions agree with TRBD2. This CDR3 spans 17 amino acids. J lost 0 bases, V lost 3 bases, and 6 bases had no gene match. Germline CDR1 is SGDLS and CDR2 is YYNGEE. The CDR3 sequence: CASSGLAVTSNTGELFF. For the CDR3, the DNA is TGTGCCAGCAGCGGACTAGCGGTGACCTCGAACACCGGGGAGCTGTTTTTT.

The chain links TRBV29-1 to TRBJ1-3, with 10 bases lining up with TRBD1. Germline CDR1 reads SQVTM; CDR2 reads ANQGSEA. Germline trimming cut 7 bases from V and 2 bases from J; bases unmatched to any gene: 2. The CDR3 loop spans 13 amino acids. The CDR3 protein is CSGGQGAGNTIYF. CDR3 nucleotide sequence: TGCAGCGGCGGACAGGGGGCTGGAAACACCATATATTTT. Combining the CDR3 with reference TRBV29-1 and TRBJ1-3 gives the whole variable domain SAVISQKPSRDICQRGTSLTIQCQVDSQVTMMFWYRQQPGQSLTLIATANQGSEATYESGFVIDKFPISRPNLTFSTLTVSNMSPEDSSIYLCSGGQGAGNTIYFGEGSWLTVV.

The chain employs TRBV5-6 and TRBJ1-2, with D uncertain. This CDR3 has 14 amino acids. V lost 2 bases and J lost 8, with 16 bases in between. Germline-derived CDR1 and CDR2 are SGHDT and YYEEEE. CDR3 in DNA: TGTGCCAGCAGCTTTTTTGGCAGGATGAACGGCTACACCTTC. It encodes CASSFFGRMNGYTF.

The rearrangement links TRBV19 to TRBJ2-4, with D maybe TRBD2 (7 bases). Per the germline V gene, CDR1 is LNHDA and CDR2 is SQIVND (reference sequence). The CDR3 runs 18 residues. V was pared by 5 bases and J by 6 bases, with 26 bases between. The CDR3 sequence is CASSLSKGTGGQGNIQYF. Here the CDR3 DNA reads TGTGCCAGTAGTCTCTCCAAGGGTACCGGGGGGCAGGGAAACATTCAGTACTTC.

The rearrangement joins TRBV5-4 to TRBJ1-1, with D perhaps TRBD1 (5 bases). Deletions cut 1 base from V and 9 bases from J, with 10 bases between. The CDR3 extends over 12 amino acids. Germline CDR1 and CDR2: SGHNT and YYREEE (reference sequence). The CDR3 region is CASSLLGGKAFF. The CDR3 DNA sequence: TGTGCCAGCAGCTTGTTGGGGGGAAAAGCTTTCTTT. Full variable domain (outside the CDR3, taken from reference TRBV5-4 and TRBJ1-1): ETGVTQSPTHLIKTRGQQVTLRCSSQSGHNTVSWYQQALGQGPQFIFQYYREEENGRGNFPPRFSGLQFPNYSSELNVNALELDDSALYLCASSLLGGKAFFGQGTRLTVV.

V gene TRBV7-2 combines with J gene TRBJ1-2; D gene ambiguous. Germline CDR1 SGHTA, CDR2 FQGNSA. This CDR3 has 13 residues. V lost 5 bases, J lost 7 bases, and 14 bases lay in between. CDR3 coding DNA: TGTGCCAGCAGCCCCAGGCAGGCCGGTGGCTACACCTTC. It yields the protein CASSPRQAGGYTF.

V is TRBV6-6 and J is TRBJ2-2, with D hard to call. The CDR3 has 12 residues. V shed 7 bases and J shed 1 base, with 4 bases lying between them. CDR1 and CDR2 (germline): MNHNY, SVGAGI (reference sequence). The CDR3 DNA reads as TGTGCCAGCACCTTGAACACCGGGGAGCTGTTTTTT. This encodes CASTLNTGELFF.

The genes are TRBV5-1 and TRBJ1-2, with D perhaps TRBD1 (6 bases). Germline CDR1 reads SGHRS; CDR2 reads YFSETQ. Trimming removed 0 bases from V and 2 bases from J, with 11 bases in between. This CDR3 is 15 amino acids long. The CDR3: CASSLASGGNYGYTF. In nucleotides, the CDR3 is TGCGCCAGCAGCTTGGCCTCTGGGGGCAACTATGGCTACACCTTC.